This T cell receptor (beta chain) was captured by sequencing in a study of tumor and adjacent non-tumor tissue in lung cancer. Germline assignment: CDR1 LGHNT and CDR2 FRNRAP. CDR3 length: 15 amino acids. This sample's RNA came from whole unsorted tissue. Three rounds of nested PCR, following a modified ARM-PCR protocol, produced the TCRbeta library. TCRdb redid the calling of the multiplex PCR reads with MiXCR, one entry per CDR3 protein. Of under 250,000 distinct CDR3 sequences in the sample, around 71% are singletons; the top ten hold about 23%. For this clonotype: Germline is not matched at one junction end, which may reflect a read error.

Sequenced material: lung tumor tissue. The V gene is TRBV12-5, the J gene TRBJ2-7; D perhaps matches TRBD1 (8 bases). This TCR derives from a man aged 55 to 69 with non-small cell lung cancer. Written as DNA, the CDR3 is TGTGTTAGTGGTCTCAGACAGGGAGGGGACAGGGAGCAGTACTTC. Protein: CVSGLRQGGDREQYF.